The 29 T cell receptor beta chains presented below share a single source sample, sequenced in a study of shared clonotypes between healthy human individuals. The table came from immunoSEQ multiplex PCR; TCRdb's copy has only in-frame clones and leaves some out. Here the sample spans a few million clones, nearly 97% being singletons. Sequenced sample: naive CD4+ T cells sorted from blood. Indicated subset: CD45RA+ positively selected. These receptors all come from a man between 18 and 35 years old in good health.

Concerning this clone: Additional DNA sequences in this sample encode the identical CDR3. The chain has TRBV30 and TRBJ2-7; D remains ambiguous. The CDR3 is 11 amino acids. Germline V gene sequence: CDR1 GTSNPN, CDR2 SVGIG (reference sequence). V was trimmed by 1 base and J by 4 bases, leaving 5 bases between them. This CDR3 reads CAWSGLYEQYF. CDR3 bases: TGTGCCTGGAGTGGCCTATACGAGCAGTACTTC.

The chain links TRBV6-1 to TRBJ1-1, with D unclear. The CDR3 has 14 residues. Per the germline V gene, CDR1 is MNHNS and CDR2 is SASEGT. V gave up 7 bases and J gave up 0 bases, with 12 bases separating them. CDR3 in amino acids: CASTTVLLNTEAFF. As DNA, the CDR3 is TGTGCCAGCACGACTGTTTTGCTGAACACTGAAGCTTTCTTT.

CDR3 in amino acids: CASIAQGAGELFF. CDR3 DNA sequence: TGTGCCAGCATTGCCCAGGGGGCCGGGGAGCTGTTTTTT. The chain has TRBV2 and TRBJ2-2; 7 bases line up with TRBD1. The CDR3 loop spans 13 amino acids. In germline, CDR1 is SNHLY, CDR2 FYNNEI. Trimming took 7 bases from V and 6 from J; bases not matched to a gene: 5.

The chain combines TRBV28 with TRBJ2-3; D uncertain. Trimming left V 6 bases short and J 6 bases short, with 10 bases between. CDR1 MDHEN and CDR2 SYDVKM come from the germline V gene. This CDR3 region has 12 residues. CDR3 sequence: CASRLLRDTQYF. The CDR3 coding sequence is TGTGCCAGCAGGCTGCTACGTGATACGCAGTATTTT. Complete variable domain (other parts from reference TRBV28 and TRBJ2-3): DVKVTQSSRYLVKRTGEKVFLECVQDMDHENMFWYRQDPGLGLRLIYFSYDVKMKEKGDIPEGYSVSREKKERFSLILESASTNQTSMYLCASRLLRDTQYFGPGTRLTVL.

This clone was seen more than once but under ten times. This chain joins TRBV7-9 and TRBJ2-2; 7 bases match TRBD2. The J segment lost 0 bases and the V segment lost 1 base, leaving 2 bases of the junction unmatched. The CDR3 runs 16 residues. CDR1 and CDR2 from the germline V gene are SEHNR and FQNEAQ (reference sequence). Here the CDR3 reads CASSLGGTTNTGELFF. The DNA of the CDR3 is TGTGCCAGCAGCTTAGGGGGGACTACGAACACCGGGGAGCTGTTTTTT.

The rearrangement links TRBV11-2 to TRBJ2-3; no clear D. This CDR3 has 11 amino acids. The V gene's germline CDR1 is SGHAT and CDR2 FQNNGV. With 4 bases removed from V and 9 bases from J, the gap between germline ends came to 8 bases. In DNA form, the CDR3 reads TGTGCCAGCAGCTCCCTGAGGACGCAGTATTTT. Protein sequence: CASSSLRTQYF.

This chain uses TRBV6-4 with TRBJ1-1; a weak D match, TRBD1 (6 bases). Trimming removed 0 bases from V and 1 base from J, with 12 bases in between. In germline, CDR1 is MRHNA, CDR2 SNTAGT. This CDR3 comprises 16 residues. The CDR3 nucleotides are TGTGCCAGCAGTGACTCATCGGGACATACGAACACTGAAGCTTTCTTT. Translated, it gives CASSDSSGHTNTEAFF.

On this clone itself: This specimen includes other DNA sequences encoding the same CDR3. This chain links TRBV9 with TRBJ2-3; no reliable D call. Germline V gene data show CDR1 as SGDLS and CDR2 as YYNGEE. This CDR3 has 15 residues. The germline V and J ends were trimmed by 0 bases and 2 bases, with 10 bases remaining between them. Here the CDR3 reads CASSVGGRITDTQYF. For the CDR3, the DNA is TGTGCCAGCAGCGTAGGGGGAAGGATCACAGATACGCAGTATTTT.

V is TRBV29-1 and J is TRBJ1-1, with a possible D match to TRBD1 (5 bases). Germline values: CDR1 SQVTM, CDR2 ANQGSEA. Trimming removed 6 bases at V and 5 bases at J, with 16 bases between. CDR3 length equals 13 residues. The DNA for the CDR3 is TGCAGCGTCACGACAGACCCTGGGACTGAAGCTTTCTTT. The encoded protein is CSVTTDPGTEAFF.

V usage is TRBV21-1 and J usage is TRBJ1-5; TRBD1, the D gene given by the table, was not confirmed from the DNA. TRBV21-1 represents a pseudogene. CDR3 length equals 16 residues. Here the CDR3 DNA reads TGTGCCAGCAGCAAAGTCAGGGTTTTTAGCAATCAGCCCCAGCATTTT. Translating gives CASSKVRVFSNQPQHF.

The V gene is TRBV28, the J gene TRBJ1-5, with D unclear. Between the trimmed V and J ends, which lost 6 bases and 4 bases, there was a span of 13 bases. Germline CDR1 and CDR2: MDHEN and SYDVKM. CDR3 length equals 14 residues. Here the CDR3 reads CASRIRRLNQPQHF. In DNA, the CDR3 is TGTGCCAGCAGAATCAGAAGGCTTAATCAGCCCCAGCATTTT.

As to this clone: This same CDR3 is encoded by further DNA sequences in the sample. The V call is TRBV30, the J call TRBJ2-7; TRBD2 matches at 8 bases. CDR1 and CDR2 (germline): GTSNPN, SVGIG (reference sequence). Unmatched junction bases numbered 4, after V lost 0 bases and J lost 3 bases. The CDR3 loop spans 14 amino acids. The CDR3 coding sequence is TGTGCCTGGAGTGTAGGCGGGGGGAGCTACGAGCAGTACTTC. Translating it yields CAWSVGGGSYEQYF.

The chain carries TRBV6-5 and TRBJ2-3; 9 bases are shared with TRBD1. There are 15 residues in the CDR3. Germline-derived CDR1 and CDR2 are MNHEY and SVGAGI. V lost 6 bases, J lost 5 bases, and 9 bases stayed unmatched. CDR3 coding DNA: TGTGCCAGCAGCCGGGGACAGGGCGGTGGAGATACGCAGTATTTT. This sequence encodes CASSRGQGGGDTQYF.

The chain carries TRBV5-1 and TRBJ2-7, with 7 bases aligning to TRBD2. Trimming removed 0 bases from V and 6 bases from J; junction bases left unmatched: 9. Germline assignment: CDR1 SGHRS and CDR2 YFSETQ. The CDR3 totals 15 residues. CDR3 sequence: CASSLGRSGGGEQYF. CDR3 nucleotides: TGCGCCAGCAGCTTGGGCCGGAGTGGCGGGGGCGAGCAGTACTTC.

V usage is TRBV28 and J usage is TRBJ2-3; TRBD1 agrees at 10 bases. This CDR3 comprises 16 residues. Looked up from germline, CDR1 is MDHEN and CDR2 is SYDVKM. V lost 1 base, J lost 6 bases, and 7 bases stayed unmatched. The CDR3 nucleotides read TGTGCCAGCAGTTTATTTACGGGGACAGGGGCTGATACGCAGTATTTT. Its translation is CASSLFTGTGADTQYF.

The DNA of the CDR3 is TGTGCCAGCAGCCAAACCGGGACAGCCTCTGGGGCCAACGTCCTGACTTTC. This encodes CASSQTGTASGANVLTF. The chain combines TRBV4-2 with TRBJ2-6; 7 bases fit TRBD1. The germline V gene encodes CDR1 LGHNA and CDR2 YNFKEQ. The trim removed 2 bases at V and 0 bases at J, leaving 4 bases unmatched. The CDR3 is 17 amino acids.

The V and J genes are TRBV19 and TRBJ1-2, with no clear D. Germline CDR1 LNHDA, CDR2 SQIVND (reference sequence). The V gene lost 3 bases and the J gene lost 0 bases, with 8 bases spanning the gap. The CDR3 is 14 amino acids. CDR3 DNA sequence: TGTGCCAGTAGTATCTCCGGGGCTAACTATGGCTACACCTTC. Protein sequence: CASSISGANYGYTF. The variable domain in full, with the rest retrieved from reference TRBV19 and TRBJ1-2, is DGGITQSPKYLFRKEGQNVTLSCEQNLNHDAMYWYRQDPGQGLRLIYYSQIVNDFQKGDIAEGYSVSREKKESFPLTVTSAQKNPTAFYLCASSISGANYGYTFGSGTRLTVV.

The chain combines TRBV5-1 with TRBJ2-7, with 8 bases lining up with TRBD2. The germline V gene encodes CDR1 SGHRS and CDR2 YFSETQ. The V segment lost 7 bases and the J segment 2 bases; nucleotides outside the gene matches: 17. The CDR3 has 17 amino acids. CDR3 loop: CASRAGRAGARTYEQYF. For the CDR3, the DNA is TGCGCCAGCCGAGCAGGCCGAGCGGGGGCCAGAACCTACGAGCAGTACTTC.

A note on this clone: Other DNA variants within this sample encode the same CDR3. The chain carries TRBV9 and TRBJ1-1, with 7 bases lining up with TRBD1. CDR1 is SGDLS, CDR2 YYNGEE, per germline. The CDR3 covers 15 residues. The trim removed 0 bases at V and 0 bases at J, leaving 2 bases unmatched. CDR3 residues: CASSVGQGVNTEAFF. The CDR3 nucleotides are TGTGCCAGCAGCGTAGGACAGGGTGTGAACACTGAAGCTTTCTTT. Variable domain in full (rest from reference TRBV9 and TRBJ1-1): DSGVTQTPKHLITATGQRVTLRCSPRSGDLSVYWYQQSLDQGLQFLIQYYNGEERAKGNILERFSAQQFPDLHSELNLSSLELGDSALYFCASSVGQGVNTEAFFGQGTRLTVV.

The chain recombines TRBV6-1 with TRBJ2-7, with TRBD1 matching over 7 bases. This CDR3 contains 17 residues. The V and J ends lost 4 bases and 6 bases, in that order; junction bases with no gene match: 18. Germline V gene sequence: CDR1 MNHNS, CDR2 SASEGT. The CDR3 coding sequence is TGTGCCAGCAGTGTACGCAAGACAGGGTCAAGTTTGGGCGAGCAGTACTTC. Its translation: CASSVRKTGSSLGEQYF.

The chain carries TRBV18 and TRBJ1-1, with D maybe TRBD1 (5 bases). Germline CDR1 reads KGHSH; CDR2 reads LQKENI. There are 13 residues in the CDR3. Deletions cut 2 bases from V and 4 bases from J, with 8 bases between. CDR3 loop: CASSPDRTTEAFF. The CDR3, as DNA: TGTGCCAGCTCACCAGACAGAACCACTGAAGCTTTCTTT.

On this clone itself: The sample contains more than one DNA sequence encoding this CDR3. This chain connects TRBV5-1 to TRBJ1-5; a possible D gene is TRBD1 (6 bases). Trimming stripped 3 bases from V and 2 bases from J, with 9 bases between. The CDR3 is made up of 14 amino acids. CDR1 and CDR2 from the germline V gene are SGHRS and YFSETQ. The CDR3 bases are TGCGCCAGCAGCTCAGGGGCGGGCAATCAGCCCCAGCATTTT. It specifies CASSSGAGNQPQHF.

V gene TRBV5-1 combines with J gene TRBJ2-7; the match to TRBD1 covers 12 bases. This CDR3 has 16 residues. Germline trimming cut 0 bases from V and 7 bases from J; bases unmatched to any gene: 8. Germline loops: CDR1 SGHRS, CDR2 YFSETQ. CDR3 loop: CASSLEPGQGALEQYF. Here the CDR3 DNA reads TGCGCCAGCAGCTTGGAACCGGGACAGGGGGCGTTAGAGCAGTACTTC.

J is TRBJ2-3 and V is TRBV27; no clear D gene. CDR1 is MNHEY and CDR2 is SMNVEV in the germline V gene (reference sequence). V lost 9 bases to trimming and J lost 2 bases, with 12 bases between them. This CDR3 region has 13 residues. CDR3 nucleotide sequence: TGTGCCAGTTCCCCGCGCCTCACAGATACGCAGTATTTT. Protein sequence: CASSPRLTDTQYF.

In this sample, this clone turned up once. V gene TRBV11-2 combines with J gene TRBJ2-2; D is undetermined. Germline CDR1 and CDR2: SGHAT and FQNNGV. This CDR3 spans 13 amino acids. V lost 6 bases and J lost 4, with 9 bases in between. This CDR3 reads CASRPDGTGELFF. DNA for the CDR3: TGTGCCAGCAGACCGGACGGCACCGGGGAGCTGTTTTTT.

The CDR3 DNA follows: TGTGCCAGCTGCCGAAATAATTCACCCCTCCACTTT. Encoded protein: CASCRNNSPLHF. The V gene is TRBV6-6, the J gene TRBJ1-6, with no clear D. The germline gives CDR1 MNHNY, CDR2 SVGAGI (reference sequence). The V end was cut by 8 bases, the J end by 5 bases, with 7 bases between. The CDR3 contains 12 residues.

V usage is TRBV4-3 and J usage is TRBJ1-1; D unclear. Trimming removed 0 bases at V and 7 bases at J, with 9 bases between. Per the germline V gene, CDR1 is LGHNA and CDR2 is YSLEER. The CDR3 runs to 13 residues. The CDR3 nucleotides read TGCGCCAGCAGCCAAGAAATCGCGCTTGAAGCTTTCTTT. The encoded protein is CASSQEIALEAFF.

The rearrangement joins TRBV5-1 to TRBJ1-2, with TRBD1 as a possible D gene (5 bases). Trimming removed 4 bases at V and 2 bases at J, with 15 bases between. In germline, CDR1 is SGHRS, CDR2 YFSETQ. This CDR3 has 15 residues. The CDR3 spells CASSGGQGTNYGYTF. As DNA, the CDR3 is TGCGCCAGCAGCGGGGGTCAAGGGACGAACTATGGCTACACCTTC.

The genes are TRBV27 and TRBJ2-2, with D perhaps being TRBD1 or TRBD2 (5 bases each). V lost 6 bases and J 0 bases, leaving 11 bases between the germline ends. The germline V gene has CDR1 MNHEY and CDR2 SMNVEV (reference sequence). The CDR3 consists of 15 residues. The CDR3, as DNA: TGTGCCAGCAGAGTGGGGACGGCGAACACCGGGGAGCTGTTTTTT. Translated: CASRVGTANTGELFF.